This T cell receptor beta chain was identified in a study of blood T cells in healthy people across ages. The second PCR ran roughly 6 to 11 cycles with a sample-barcoded 5' primer and J-beta primers. TCRdb called the 5' RACE reads again in MiXCR, with one record for every CDR3 protein. The data contain 800,000 or so distinct CDR3 sequences, about 45% of them singletons. This clonotype was picked up a small number of times. Its antigen is currently unknown. The germline gives CDR1 DFQATT, CDR2 SNEGSKA (reference sequence). V lost 4 bases and J lost 5; bases outside the gene matches: 6. The CDR3 length is 14 residues. Study-level results: The long-lived group displayed more naive CD4+ cells, plus higher diversity, than the aged donors did.

The origin of this receptor is a man older than 75 in good health. The J gene is TRBJ2-1, the V gene TRBV20-1; 9 nucleotides agree with TRBD1. Sequenced sample: blood. The CDR3 loop is CSANPGQGHNEQFF. CDR3 nucleotides: TGCAGTGCTAATCCGGGACAGGGACACAATGAGCAGTTCTTC.